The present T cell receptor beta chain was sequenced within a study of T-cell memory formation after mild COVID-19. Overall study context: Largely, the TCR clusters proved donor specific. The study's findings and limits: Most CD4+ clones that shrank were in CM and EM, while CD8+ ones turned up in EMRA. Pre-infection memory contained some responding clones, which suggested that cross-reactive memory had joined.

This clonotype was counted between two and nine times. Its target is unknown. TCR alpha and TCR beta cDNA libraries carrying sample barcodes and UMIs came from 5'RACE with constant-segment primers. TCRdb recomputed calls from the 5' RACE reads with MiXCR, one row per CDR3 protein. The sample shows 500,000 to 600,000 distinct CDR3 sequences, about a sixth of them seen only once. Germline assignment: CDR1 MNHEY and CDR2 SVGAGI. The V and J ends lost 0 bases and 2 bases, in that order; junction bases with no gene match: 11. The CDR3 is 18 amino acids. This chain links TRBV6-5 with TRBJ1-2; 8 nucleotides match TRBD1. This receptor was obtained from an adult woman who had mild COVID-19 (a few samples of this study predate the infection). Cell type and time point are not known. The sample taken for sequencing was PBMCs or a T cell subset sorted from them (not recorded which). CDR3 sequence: CASSYSFDRGHLNYGYTF. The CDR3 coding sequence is TGTGCCAGCAGTTACTCTTTTGACAGGGGCCACCTCAACTATGGCTACACCTTC.